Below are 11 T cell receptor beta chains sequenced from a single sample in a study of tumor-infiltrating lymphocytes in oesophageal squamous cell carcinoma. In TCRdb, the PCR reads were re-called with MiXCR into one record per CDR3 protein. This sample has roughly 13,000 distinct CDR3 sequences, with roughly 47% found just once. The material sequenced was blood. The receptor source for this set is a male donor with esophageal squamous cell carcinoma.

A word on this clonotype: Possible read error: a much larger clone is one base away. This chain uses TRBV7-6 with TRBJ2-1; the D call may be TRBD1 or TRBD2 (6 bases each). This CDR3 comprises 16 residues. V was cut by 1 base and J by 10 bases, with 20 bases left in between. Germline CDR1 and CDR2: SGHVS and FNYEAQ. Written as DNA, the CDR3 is TGTGCCAGCAGCTTAGGAACAGGGACTTTTGCCTACGAGCAGTTCTTC. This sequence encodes CASSLGTGTFAYEQFF.

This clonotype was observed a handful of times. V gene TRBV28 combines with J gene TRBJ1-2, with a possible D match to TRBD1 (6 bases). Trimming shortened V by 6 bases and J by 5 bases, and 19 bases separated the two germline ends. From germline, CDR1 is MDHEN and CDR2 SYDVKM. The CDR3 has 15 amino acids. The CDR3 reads CASSREVWGAYGYTF. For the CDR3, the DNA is TGTGCCAGCAGCCGGGAGGTTTGGGGGGCTTATGGCTACACCTTC.

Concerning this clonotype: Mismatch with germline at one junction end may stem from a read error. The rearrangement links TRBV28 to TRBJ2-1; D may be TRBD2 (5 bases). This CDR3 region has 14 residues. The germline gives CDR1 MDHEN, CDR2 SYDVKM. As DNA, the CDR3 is TGTGCCAGCAGTTTCATGGACGGGAATTCACCCCTCCACTTC. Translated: CASSFMDGNSPLHF.

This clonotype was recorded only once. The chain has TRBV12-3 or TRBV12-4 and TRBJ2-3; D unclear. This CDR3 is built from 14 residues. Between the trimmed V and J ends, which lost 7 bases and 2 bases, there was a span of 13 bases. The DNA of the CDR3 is TGTGCCAGCATCCCTCCCGGATCCACAGATACGCAGTATTTT. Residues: CASIPPGSTDTQYF.

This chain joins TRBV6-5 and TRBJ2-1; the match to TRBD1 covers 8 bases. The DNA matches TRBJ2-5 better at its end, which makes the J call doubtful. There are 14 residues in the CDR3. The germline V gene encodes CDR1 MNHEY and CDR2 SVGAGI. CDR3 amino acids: CASSQGQGGETQYF. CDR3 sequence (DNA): TGTGCCAGCAGTCAAGGACAGGGCGGAGAGACCCAGTACTTC.

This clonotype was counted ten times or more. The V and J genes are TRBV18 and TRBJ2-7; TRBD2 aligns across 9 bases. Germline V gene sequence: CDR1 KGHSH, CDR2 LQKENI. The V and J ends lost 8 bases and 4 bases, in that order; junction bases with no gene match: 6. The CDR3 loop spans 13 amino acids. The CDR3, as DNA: TGTGCCAGCGCCGGGCTAGCGGGATACGAGCAGTACTTC. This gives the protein CASAGLAGYEQYF.

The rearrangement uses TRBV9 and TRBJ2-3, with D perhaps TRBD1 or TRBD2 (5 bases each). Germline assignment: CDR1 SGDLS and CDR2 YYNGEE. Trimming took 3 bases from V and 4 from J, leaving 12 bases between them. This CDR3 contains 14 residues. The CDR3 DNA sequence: TGTGCCAGCAGCGGCCTTTTGGGGGCAGATACGCAGTATTTT. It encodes CASSGLLGADTQYF.

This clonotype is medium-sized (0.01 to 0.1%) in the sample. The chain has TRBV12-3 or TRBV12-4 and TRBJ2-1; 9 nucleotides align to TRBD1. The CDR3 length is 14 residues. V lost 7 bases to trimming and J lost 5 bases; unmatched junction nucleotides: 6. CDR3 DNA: TGTGCCAGCACAGACAGGGGGTTCCACAATGAGCAGTTCTTC. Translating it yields CASTDRGFHNEQFF.

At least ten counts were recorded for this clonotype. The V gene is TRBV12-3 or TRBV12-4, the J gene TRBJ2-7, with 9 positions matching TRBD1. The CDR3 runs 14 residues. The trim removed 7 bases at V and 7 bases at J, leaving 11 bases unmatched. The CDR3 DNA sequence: TGTGCCAGCACAGACAGGGGGTTCCACAATGAGCAGTACTTC. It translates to CASTDRGFHNEQYF.

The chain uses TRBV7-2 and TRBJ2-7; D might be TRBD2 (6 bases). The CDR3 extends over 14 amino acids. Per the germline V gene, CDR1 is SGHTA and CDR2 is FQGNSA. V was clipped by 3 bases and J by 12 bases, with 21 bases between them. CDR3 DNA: TGTGCCAGCAGCTTGTCCACTTTAACCCGGGGGTTGTACTTC. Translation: CASSLSTLTRGLYF. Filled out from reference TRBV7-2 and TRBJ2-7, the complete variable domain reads GAGVSQSPSNKVTEKGKDVELRCDPISGHTALYWYRQSLGQGLEFLIYFQGNSAPDKSGLPSDRFSAERTGGSVSTLTIQRTQQEDSAVYLCASSLSTLTRGLYFGPGTRLTVT.

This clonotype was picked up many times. CDR3 bases: TGCGCCAGCAGTGAGCTACAGGGTCTCGGGTACGAGCAGTACTTC. Protein: CASSELQGLGYEQYF. V usage is TRBV10-1 and J usage is TRBJ2-5, with D possibly TRBD1 on 6 matching bases. The DNA end lines up better with TRBJ2-7; the J call may be wrong. This CDR3 is built from 15 residues. The germline CDR1 and CDR2 sequences are WNHNN and SYGVQD (reference sequence).